The subject of this entry is one T cell receptor (beta chain). This sample is part of a study of blood T cell repertoires in COVID-19. CDR3 size: 14 residues. Per the germline V gene, CDR1 is SGHRS and CDR2 is YFSETQ. Germline trimming cut 4 bases from V and 3 bases from J; bases unmatched to any gene: 3. Original analysis: Amplification of reference gene primers was used by the study to estimate nucleated cell counts. Measured with immunoSEQ multiplex PCR; TCRdb has only the in-frame clones, and not every one. D and trimming were read from the DNA, whereas the V and J calls and clone size are those reported in that table. In the table there are about 480,000 clones, 70% to 90% of which are singletons.

This clonotype was sampled from a young woman with acute COVID-19. V gene TRBV5-1 combines with J gene TRBJ1-1, with TRBD1 matching 10 bases. Material: PBMCs or T cells enriched from blood (not recorded which). CDR3 bases: TGCGCCAGCAGCCCGGGACAGGGGTACACTGAAGCTTTCTTT. This gives the protein CASSPGQGYTEAFF. Full variable domain (outside the CDR3, taken from reference TRBV5-1 and TRBJ1-1): KAGVTQTPRYLIKTRGQQVTLSCSPISGHRSVSWYQQTPGQGLQFLFEYFSETQRNKGNFPGRFSGRQFSNSRSEMNVSTLELGDSALYLCASSPGQGYTEAFFGQGTRLTVV.